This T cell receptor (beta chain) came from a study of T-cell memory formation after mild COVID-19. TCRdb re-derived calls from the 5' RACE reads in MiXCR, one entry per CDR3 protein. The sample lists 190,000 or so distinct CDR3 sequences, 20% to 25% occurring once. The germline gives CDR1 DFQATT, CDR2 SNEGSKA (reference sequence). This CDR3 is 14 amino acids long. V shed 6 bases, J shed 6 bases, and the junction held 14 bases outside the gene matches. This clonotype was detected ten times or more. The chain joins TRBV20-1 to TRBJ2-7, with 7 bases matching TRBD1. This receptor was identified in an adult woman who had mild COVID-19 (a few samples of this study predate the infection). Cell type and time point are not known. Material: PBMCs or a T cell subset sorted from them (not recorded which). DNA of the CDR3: TGCAGTGCCAGGGAACAGGGGATTTGGAGCGAGCAGTACTTC. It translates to CSAREQGIWSEQYF.